The rows below give T cell receptor beta chains drawn from one sample of a study of shared clonotypes between healthy human individuals. Profiling relied on immunoSEQ multiplex PCR, and the TCRdb table lists in-frame clones only, not all of them. The sample shows roughly 380,000 clones, around 96% of them seen only once. The specimen was memory CD8+ T cells sorted from blood. The receptors derive from a young man in good health. Both conserved end residues are part of each CDR3. A D gene is named only where the DNA matches it firmly. Clone size appears in some rows only: once, few, many, or a class for an expanded clone.

d_gene: NA
j_gene: TRBJ2-7
v_gene: TRBV2
abundance: NA
CDR3nt: TGTGCCAGCAGTGAAGCGCTACCGGGAGTGGACGAGCAGTACTTC
CDR3aa: CASSEALPGVDEQYF

d_gene: TRBD2
j_gene: TRBJ2-5
v_gene: TRBV9
abundance: NA
CDR3nt: TGTGCCAGCAGCACGACTAGCGGGAGATCAAAGACCCAGTACTTC
CDR3aa: CASSTTSGRSKTQYF

d_gene: TRBD2
j_gene: TRBJ2-2
v_gene: TRBV19
abundance: NA
CDR3nt: TGTGCCAGTAGTACACTAGCGGGAAGGGGTACCGGGGAGCTGTTTTTT
CDR3aa: CASSTLAGRGTGELFF

d_gene: NA
j_gene: TRBJ2-1
v_gene: TRBV27
abundance: NA
CDR3nt: TGTGCCAGCAGTCTCAAACAGCGGACAGTTTACAATGAGCAGTTCTTC
CDR3aa: CASSLKQRTVYNEQFF

d_gene: NA
j_gene: TRBJ1-4
v_gene: TRBV5-3
abundance: NA
CDR3nt: TGTGCCAGAAGCTTACACAAAACCTCAACTAATGAAAAACTGTTTTTT
CDR3aa: CARSLHKTSTNEKLFF

d_gene: NA
j_gene: TRBJ2-2
v_gene: TRBV28
abundance: NA
CDR3nt: TGTGCCAGCAGTTTACTGGACCTTAATATCCACAGGGCAGGGGAGCTGTTTTTT
CDR3aa: CASSLLDLNIHRAGELFF

d_gene: NA
j_gene: TRBJ2-5
v_gene: TRBV15
abundance: NA
CDR3nt: TGTGCCACCAGCAGAGATTATGGACAGAAAGAGACCCAGTACTTC
CDR3aa: CATSRDYGQKETQYF

d_gene: NA
j_gene: TRBJ1-1
v_gene: TRBV6-1
abundance: NA
CDR3nt: TGTGCCAGCACCCGACCCCTCGGATACACTGAAGCTTTCTTT
CDR3aa: CASTRPLGYTEAFF

d_gene: TRBD2
j_gene: TRBJ2-5
v_gene: TRBV15
abundance: NA
CDR3nt: TGTGCCACCAGCAGAGATCTGGGACTAGCGGCATACCAAGAGACCCAGTACTTC
CDR3aa: CATSRDLGLAAYQETQYF

d_gene: NA
j_gene: TRBJ2-5
v_gene: TRBV5-1
abundance: NA
CDR3nt: TGCGCCAGCAGCTTGAGGGCCCGAGAGACCCAGTACTTC
CDR3aa: CASSLRARETQYF

d_gene: NA
j_gene: TRBJ2-1
v_gene: TRBV7-9
abundance: once
CDR3nt: TGTGCCAGCAGGGCGGGACATACCTTATACAATGAGCAGTTCTTC
CDR3aa: CASRAGHTLYNEQFF

d_gene: NA
j_gene: TRBJ2-7
v_gene: TRBV27
abundance: once
CDR3nt: TGTGCCAGCAGCCGTTTGTCCGTGACAGGAGCTAGGGGCGAGCAGTACTTC
CDR3aa: CASSRLSVTGARGEQYF

d_gene: NA
j_gene: TRBJ2-7
v_gene: TRBV6-5
abundance: NA
CDR3nt: TGTGCCAGCAGTTACGATCGCAGCCGCTACGAGCAGTACTTC
CDR3aa: CASSYDRSRYEQYF

d_gene: NA
j_gene: TRBJ1-1
v_gene: TRBV13
abundance: NA
CDR3nt: TGTGCCAGCAGCCGACAGAACACTGAAGCTTTCTTT
CDR3aa: CASSRQNTEAFF

d_gene: TRBD2
j_gene: TRBJ2-1
v_gene: TRBV5-4
abundance: NA
CDR3nt: TGTGCCAGCAGCGCCGGACTAGCGCAGTTCTTC
CDR3aa: CASSAGLAQFF

d_gene: NA
j_gene: TRBJ2-7
v_gene: TRBV10-3
abundance: NA
CDR3nt: TGTGCCATCAGGCGGGACACCCTACCCTACGAGCAGTACTTC
CDR3aa: CAIRRDTLPYEQYF

d_gene: TRBD1
j_gene: TRBJ1-2
v_gene: TRBV6-5
abundance: NA
CDR3nt: TGTGCCAGCAGTTCAACAGGGGGCAGGGGCTACACCTTC
CDR3aa: CASSSTGGRGYTF

d_gene: NA
j_gene: TRBJ2-1
v_gene: TRBV10-3
abundance: NA
CDR3nt: TGTGCCACCACCTCCGGGCCAGGGCCTGGGTATGAGCAGTTCTTC
CDR3aa: CATTSGPGPGYEQFF

d_gene: TRBD2
j_gene: TRBJ2-7
v_gene: TRBV6-5
abundance: NA
CDR3nt: TGTGCCTCTCGGGGGGGGTTCTACGAGCAGTACTTC
CDR3aa: CASRGGFYEQYF

d_gene: NA
j_gene: TRBJ1-1
v_gene: TRBV18
abundance: NA
CDR3nt: TGTGCCAGCTCACTAGCCAGTACTGAAGCTTTCTTT
CDR3aa: CASSLASTEAFF

d_gene: TRBD1
j_gene: TRBJ2-7
v_gene: TRBV6-1
abundance: NA
CDR3nt: TGTGCCAGCAGTGAAGACAGGGGCCCAAGCAGGCAGTACTTC
CDR3aa: CASSEDRGPSRQYF

d_gene: NA
j_gene: TRBJ1-1
v_gene: TRBV4-1
abundance: few
CDR3nt: TGCGCCAGCAGCCAAGATTCTGTAAGGACTGAAGCTTTCTTT
CDR3aa: CASSQDSVRTEAFF

d_gene: NA
j_gene: TRBJ2-7
v_gene: TRBV6-5
abundance: NA
CDR3nt: TGTGCCAGCAGTTACCGATTGGACAGTCCGACCTACGAGCAGTACTTC
CDR3aa: CASSYRLDSPTYEQYF

d_gene: NA
j_gene: TRBJ1-3
v_gene: TRBV30
abundance: NA
CDR3nt: TGTGCCTGGAGTTTCATCGACCCCAGCTCTGGAAACACCATATATTTT
CDR3aa: CAWSFIDPSSGNTIYF

d_gene: NA
j_gene: TRBJ2-7
v_gene: TRBV5-4
abundance: NA
CDR3nt: TGTGCCAGCAGCCCTCTCGCACAGGTCGGCTACGAGCAGTACTTC
CDR3aa: CASSPLAQVGYEQYF

d_gene: TRBD1
j_gene: TRBJ1-4
v_gene: TRBV6-1
abundance: NA
CDR3nt: TGTGCCAGCAGTGTATTTAACAGGGGCAATAATGAAAAACTGTTTTTT
CDR3aa: CASSVFNRGNNEKLFF

d_gene: TRBD1
j_gene: TRBJ2-3
v_gene: TRBV11-2
abundance: NA
CDR3nt: TGTGCCAGCAGCGGGACAGGGACAGATACGCAGTATTTT
CDR3aa: CASSGTGTDTQYF

d_gene: TRBD2
j_gene: TRBJ2-7
v_gene: TRBV27
abundance: few
CDR3nt: TGTGCCAGCAGTTTACTAGCGGGCTACGAGCAGTACTTC
CDR3aa: CASSLLAGYEQYF

d_gene: NA
j_gene: TRBJ1-3
v_gene: TRBV4-1
abundance: NA
CDR3nt: TGCGCCAGCAGCCAAGAATCGTATGGGAGCTCTGGAAACACCATATATTTT
CDR3aa: CASSQESYGSSGNTIYF